This record looks at one T cell receptor beta chain sequence and its context. Its antigen is not yet known. Base-call qualities are not available, and no considerably larger clone is one nucleotide away. The sample is drawn from a study of OX40 agonist ivuxolimab in advanced cancers. About the study as a whole: Ivuxolimab was a fully human IgG2 agonistic monoclonal antibody targeting the costimulatory receptor OX40 (CD134). Of the approximately 50 dose-escalation patients, hepatocellular carcinoma was present in approximately 20, melanoma in some 15, renal cell carcinoma in 9 and head and neck cancer in 9. Prior anti-PD-1, anti-PD-L1 or anti-CTLA-4 therapy was permitted, and checkpoint inhibitors had been received by about two fifths of dose-escalation patients. The paper covers the monotherapy dose-escalation part of the phase I ivuxolimab trial, which included N = 52 patients. In the dose-escalation cohort, 70% to 85% of patients were male, and the mean age was roughly 60 years, with a range of roughly 20 to 79. Partial responses were achieved by three dose-escalation patients, of whom one had hepatocellular carcinoma and two had cutaneous melanoma. Peripheral TCRbeta sequencing aimed to test whether ivuxolimab altered TCR sequence diversity and caused clonal T-cell expansion. Intravenous ivuxolimab was administered to patients every 2 weeks at six dose levels: 0.01, 0.1, 0.3, 1.5, 3 and 10 mg/kg. What the study reported, not specific to this receptor: Low levels of normalized T-cell clonal expansion were also seen in some patients who did not respond. Antigen specificity was not determined for the clonally expanded peripheral T cells. At doses of 0.1 to 3.0 mg/kg, clonal expansion of both CD4+ and CD8+ blood T cells was observed from baseline to week 6. In the 0.1-3.0 mg/kg groups, partial responders were among the patients with the lowest normalized peripheral clonal expansion, particularly in CD8+ T cells. On average, CD8+ T cells showed more expanded clones than CD4+ T cells after ivuxolimab.

For sequencing of the TCRbeta CDR3 region, genomic DNA was extracted from the sorted cells. The immunoSEQ Assay was used for sequencing of TCRbeta CDR3 regions. Imported from immuneACCESS, the table was reduced by TCRdb to in-frame sequences with V and J called. These copies leave out some clones; in studies compared against another copy, an unresolved V gene accounts for under half, and the cause of the remainder is not known. The sample table records tens of thousands of clones; roughly 90% of these occur just once. The top ten constitute roughly 0.89% of the sample. The trial excluded patients who had a history of autoimmune disease or who were on systemic immunosuppression. In every dose cohort, peripheral blood was drawn for TCR sequencing at baseline, cycle 4 day 1, and cycle 7 day 1. The samples were taken from a phase I, first-in-human, multicenter, open-label dose-escalation trial of ivuxolimab. Adults with locally advanced or metastatic melanoma, renal cell, hepatocellular, or head and neck squamous cell carcinoma were enrolled in the trial. Before TCR sequencing, CD4+ T cells and CD8+ T cells were sorted from peripheral blood as separate populations.

Unmatched junction bases come to 2, with V trimmed by 4 bases and J by 11 bases. Looking up the germline V gene yields CDR1 MNHNS and CDR2 SASEGT. The CDR3 runs 13 residues from the cysteine to the phenylalanine. Just the 39-base CDR3 DNA is kept, in frame starting at base 1. The sequenced sample was CD4+ or CD8+ T cells sorted from blood, obtained in a trial of the OX40 agonist ivuxolimab. The TCR originated in an adult with an advanced solid tumor such as melanoma, head and neck, liver or kidney cancer. The rearrangement joined TRBV6-1 to TRBJ1-4; 12 bases in the junction line up with TRBD1. The DNA sequence is as follows: TGTGCCAGCAGTGGGGACAGGGGGCTGAAACTGTTTTTT. It translates as CASSGDRGLKLFF.